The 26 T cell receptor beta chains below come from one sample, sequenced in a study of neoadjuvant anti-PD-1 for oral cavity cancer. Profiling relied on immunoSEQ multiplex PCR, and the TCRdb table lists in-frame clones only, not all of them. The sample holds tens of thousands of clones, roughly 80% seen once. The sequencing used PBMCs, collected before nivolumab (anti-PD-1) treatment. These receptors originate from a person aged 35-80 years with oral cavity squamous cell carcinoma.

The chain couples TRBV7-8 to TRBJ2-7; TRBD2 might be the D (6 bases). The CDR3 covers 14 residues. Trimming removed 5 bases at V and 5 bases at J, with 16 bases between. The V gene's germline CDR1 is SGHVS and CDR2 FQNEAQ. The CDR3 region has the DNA TGTGCCAGCAGCCTTTCGACTAGTATCAACGAGCAGTACTTC. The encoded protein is CASSLSTSINEQYF. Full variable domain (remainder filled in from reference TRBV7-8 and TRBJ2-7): GAGVSQSPRYKVAKRGQDVALRCDPISGHVSLFWYQQALGQGPEFLTYFQNEAQLDKSGLPSDRFFAERPEGSVSTLKIQRTQQEDSAVYLCASSLSTSINEQYFGPGTRLTVT.

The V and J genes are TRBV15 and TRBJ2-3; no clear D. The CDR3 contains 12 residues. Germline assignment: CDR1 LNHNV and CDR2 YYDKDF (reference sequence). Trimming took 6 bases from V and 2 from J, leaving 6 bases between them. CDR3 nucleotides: TGTGCCACCAGGAGCACCACAGATACGCAGTATTTT. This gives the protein CATRSTTDTQYF. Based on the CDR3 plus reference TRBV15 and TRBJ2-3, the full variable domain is DAMVIQNPRYQVTQFGKPVTLSCSQTLNHNVMYWYQQKSSQAPKLLFHYYDKDFNNEADTPDNFQSRRPNTSFCFLDIRSPGLGDTAMYLCATRSTTDTQYFGPGTRLTVL.

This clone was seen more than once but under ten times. DNA for the CDR3: TGTGCCAGCAGCGTAGATCCGGCGGGAGGCGGGGAGCTGTTTTTT. Its protein is CASSVDPAGGGELFF. The V and J genes are TRBV9 and TRBJ2-2; the match to TRBD2 covers 8 bases. With V trimmed by 0 bases and J by 7 bases, 5 bases remained unmatched. The length of the CDR3 is 15 residues. Germline CDR1 reads SGDLS; CDR2 reads YYNGEE.

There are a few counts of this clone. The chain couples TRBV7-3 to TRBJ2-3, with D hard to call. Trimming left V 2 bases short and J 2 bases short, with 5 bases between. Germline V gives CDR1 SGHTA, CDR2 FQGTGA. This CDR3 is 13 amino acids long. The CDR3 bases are TGTGCCAGCAGCTTAGGCTACACAGATACGCAGTATTTT. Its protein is CASSLGYTDTQYF.

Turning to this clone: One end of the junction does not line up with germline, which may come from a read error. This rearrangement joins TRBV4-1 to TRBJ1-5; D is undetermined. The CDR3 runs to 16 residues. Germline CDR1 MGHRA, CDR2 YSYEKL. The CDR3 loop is CASSQPGSSSYQPQHF. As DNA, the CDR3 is TGCGCCAGCAGCCAACCCGGGAGCAGTAGCTATCAGCCCCAGCATTTT.

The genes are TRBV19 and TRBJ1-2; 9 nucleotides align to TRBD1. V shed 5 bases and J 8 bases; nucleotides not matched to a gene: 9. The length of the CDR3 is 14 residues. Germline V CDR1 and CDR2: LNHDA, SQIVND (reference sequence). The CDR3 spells CASSPDRGRGGYTF. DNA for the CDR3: TGTGCCAGTAGTCCGGACAGGGGTAGAGGAGGCTACACCTTC.

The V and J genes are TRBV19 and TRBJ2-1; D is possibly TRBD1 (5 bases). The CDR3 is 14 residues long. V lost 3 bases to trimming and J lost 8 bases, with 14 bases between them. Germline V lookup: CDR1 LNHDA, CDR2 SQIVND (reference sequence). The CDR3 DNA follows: TGTGCCAGTAGTATTTATTCAGGGATTCATGAGCAGTTCTTC. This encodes CASSIYSGIHEQFF.

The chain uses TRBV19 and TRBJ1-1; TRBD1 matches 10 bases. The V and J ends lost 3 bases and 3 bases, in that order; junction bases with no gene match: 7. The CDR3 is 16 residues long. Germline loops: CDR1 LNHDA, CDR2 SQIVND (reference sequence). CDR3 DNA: TGTGCCAGTAGTATGGGCGCGGACAGGGGGGACACTGAAGCTTTCTTT. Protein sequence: CASSMGADRGDTEAFF.

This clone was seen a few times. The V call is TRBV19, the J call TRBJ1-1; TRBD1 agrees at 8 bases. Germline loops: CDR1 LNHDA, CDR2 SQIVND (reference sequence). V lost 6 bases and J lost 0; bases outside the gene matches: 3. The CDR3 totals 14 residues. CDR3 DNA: TGTGCCAGTAGCCGGACAGGGTTGAACACTGAAGCTTTCTTT. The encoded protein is CASSRTGLNTEAFF.

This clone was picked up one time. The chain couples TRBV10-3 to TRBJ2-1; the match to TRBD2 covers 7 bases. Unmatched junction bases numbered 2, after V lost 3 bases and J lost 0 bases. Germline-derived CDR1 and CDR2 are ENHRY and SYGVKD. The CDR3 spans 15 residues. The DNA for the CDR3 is TGTGCCATCAGTGACTCGGGAGGCTCCTACAATGAGCAGTTCTTC. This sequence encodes CAISDSGGSYNEQFF.

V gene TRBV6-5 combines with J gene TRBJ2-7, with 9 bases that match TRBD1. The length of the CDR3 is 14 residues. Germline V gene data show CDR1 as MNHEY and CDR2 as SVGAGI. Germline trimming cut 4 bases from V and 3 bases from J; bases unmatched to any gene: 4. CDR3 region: CASSSRTGVYEQYF. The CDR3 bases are TGTGCCAGCAGTTCGAGGACAGGGGTCTACGAGCAGTACTTC.

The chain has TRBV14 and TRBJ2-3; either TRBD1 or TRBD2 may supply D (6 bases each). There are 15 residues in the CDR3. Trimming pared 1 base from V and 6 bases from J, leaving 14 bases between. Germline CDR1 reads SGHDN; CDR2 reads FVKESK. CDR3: CASSQGGADTDTQYF. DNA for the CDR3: TGTGCCAGCAGCCAAGGGGGGGCGGACACGGATACGCAGTATTTT.

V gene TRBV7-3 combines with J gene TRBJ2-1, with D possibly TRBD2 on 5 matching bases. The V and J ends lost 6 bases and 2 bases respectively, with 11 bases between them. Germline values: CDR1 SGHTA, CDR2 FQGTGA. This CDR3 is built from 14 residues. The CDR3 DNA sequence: TGTGCCAGCAGTTTATACGGGGCCTACAATGAGCAGTTCTTC. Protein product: CASSLYGAYNEQFF.

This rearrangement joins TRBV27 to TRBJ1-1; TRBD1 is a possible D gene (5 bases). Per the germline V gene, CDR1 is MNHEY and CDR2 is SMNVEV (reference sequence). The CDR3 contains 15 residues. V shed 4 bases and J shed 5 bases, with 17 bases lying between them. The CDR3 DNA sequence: TGTGCCAGCAGTTCGGGTCGAGTCAGGGTAACTGAAGCTTTCTTT. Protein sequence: CASSSGRVRVTEAFF.

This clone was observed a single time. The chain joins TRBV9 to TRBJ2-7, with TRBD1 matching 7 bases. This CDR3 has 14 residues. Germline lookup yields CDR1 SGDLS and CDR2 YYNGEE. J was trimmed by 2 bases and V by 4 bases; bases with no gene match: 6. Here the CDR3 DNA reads TGTGCCAGCAGCTTAGCCGGGACAGCCTACGAGCAGTACTTC. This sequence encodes CASSLAGTAYEQYF.

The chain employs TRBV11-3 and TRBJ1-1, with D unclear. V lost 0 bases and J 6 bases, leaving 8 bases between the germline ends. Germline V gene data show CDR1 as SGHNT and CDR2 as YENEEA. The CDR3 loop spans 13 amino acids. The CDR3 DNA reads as TGTGCCAGCAGCTTAGAAGGAGGATCTGAAGCTTTCTTT. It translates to CASSLEGGSEAFF. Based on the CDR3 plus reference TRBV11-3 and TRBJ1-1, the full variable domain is EAGVVQSPRYKIIEKKQPVAFWCNPISGHNTLYWYLQNLGQGPELLIRYENEEAVDDSQLPKDRFSAERLKGVDSTLKIQPAELGDSAVYLCASSLEGGSEAFFGQGTRLTVV.

This CDR3 reads CASSKTRGIDTQYF. DNA for the CDR3: TGCGCCAGCAGCAAGACTAGGGGAATCGATACGCAGTATTTT. The chain employs TRBV5-1 and TRBJ2-3, with a possible D match to TRBD2 (6 bases). The V gene lost 4 bases and the J gene lost 6 bases, with 15 bases spanning the gap. Germline values: CDR1 SGHRS, CDR2 YFSETQ. The CDR3 runs 14 residues.

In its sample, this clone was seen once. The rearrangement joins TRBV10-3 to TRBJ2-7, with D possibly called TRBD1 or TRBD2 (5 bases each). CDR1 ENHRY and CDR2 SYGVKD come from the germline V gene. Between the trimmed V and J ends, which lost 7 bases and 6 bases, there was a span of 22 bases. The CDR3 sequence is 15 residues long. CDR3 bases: TGTGCCATCACTAACCGGGACCCACCTGAAGGCGAGCAGTACTTC. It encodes CAITNRDPPEGEQYF.

This CDR3 reads CSVVGTGGWGTF. Here the CDR3 DNA reads TGCAGCGTTGTAGGGACAGGGGGCTGGGGAACCTTC. This sequence joins TRBV29-1 and TRBJ1-2; TRBD1 matches 12 bases. CDR3 length: 12 residues. Germline CDR1 SQVTM, CDR2 ANQGSEA. V shed 4 bases, J shed 14 bases, and the junction held 8 bases outside the gene matches.

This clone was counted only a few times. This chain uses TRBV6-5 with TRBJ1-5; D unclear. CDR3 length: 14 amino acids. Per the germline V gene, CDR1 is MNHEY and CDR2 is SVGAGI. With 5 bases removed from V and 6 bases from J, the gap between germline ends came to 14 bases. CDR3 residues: CASSRVLNSQPQHF. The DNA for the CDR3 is TGTGCCAGCAGTCGGGTCCTCAACTCTCAGCCCCAGCATTTT.

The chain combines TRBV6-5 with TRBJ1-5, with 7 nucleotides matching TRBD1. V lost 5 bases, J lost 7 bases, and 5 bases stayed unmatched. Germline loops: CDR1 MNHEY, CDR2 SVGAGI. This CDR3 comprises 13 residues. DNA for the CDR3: TGTGCCAGCAGTGAGACAGGGAACCAGCCCCAGCATTTT. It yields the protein CASSETGNQPQHF.

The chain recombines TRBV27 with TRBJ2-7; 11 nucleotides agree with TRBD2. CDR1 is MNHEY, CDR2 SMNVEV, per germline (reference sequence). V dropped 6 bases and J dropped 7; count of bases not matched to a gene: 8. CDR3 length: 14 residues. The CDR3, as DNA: TGTGCCAGCAGCCAACTAGCGGGAGCGGGGGAGCAGTACTTC. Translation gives CASSQLAGAGEQYF.

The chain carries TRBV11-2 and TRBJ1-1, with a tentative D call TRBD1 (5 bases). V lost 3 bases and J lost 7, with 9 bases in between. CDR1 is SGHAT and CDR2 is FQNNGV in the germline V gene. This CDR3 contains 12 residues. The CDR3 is CASSFPGGEAFF. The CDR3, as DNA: TGTGCCAGCAGCTTCCCCGGGGGTGAAGCTTTCTTT.

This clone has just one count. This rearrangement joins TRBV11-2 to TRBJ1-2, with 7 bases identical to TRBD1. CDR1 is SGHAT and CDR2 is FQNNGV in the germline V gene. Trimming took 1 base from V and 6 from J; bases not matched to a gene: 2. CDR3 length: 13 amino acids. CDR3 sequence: CASSLADRDGYTF. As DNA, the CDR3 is TGTGCCAGCAGCTTAGCCGACAGGGATGGCTACACCTTC.

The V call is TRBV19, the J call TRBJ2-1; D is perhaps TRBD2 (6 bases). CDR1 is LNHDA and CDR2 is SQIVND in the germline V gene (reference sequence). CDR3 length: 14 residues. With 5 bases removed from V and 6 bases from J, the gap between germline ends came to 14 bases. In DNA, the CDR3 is TGTGCCAGTAGTGGGGACCGGGACTCCAATGAGCAGTTCTTC. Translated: CASSGDRDSNEQFF. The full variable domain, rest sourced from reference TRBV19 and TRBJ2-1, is DGGITQSPKYLFRKEGQNVTLSCEQNLNHDAMYWYRQDPGQGLRLIYYSQIVNDFQKGDIAEGYSVSREKKESFPLTVTSAQKNPTAFYLCASSGDRDSNEQFFGPGTRLTVL.

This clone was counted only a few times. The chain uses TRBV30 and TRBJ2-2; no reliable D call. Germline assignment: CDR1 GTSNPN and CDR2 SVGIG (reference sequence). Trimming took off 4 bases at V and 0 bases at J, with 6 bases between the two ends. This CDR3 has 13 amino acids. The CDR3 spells CAWTVANTGELFF. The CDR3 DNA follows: TGTGCCTGGACGGTTGCGAACACCGGGGAGCTGTTTTTT.